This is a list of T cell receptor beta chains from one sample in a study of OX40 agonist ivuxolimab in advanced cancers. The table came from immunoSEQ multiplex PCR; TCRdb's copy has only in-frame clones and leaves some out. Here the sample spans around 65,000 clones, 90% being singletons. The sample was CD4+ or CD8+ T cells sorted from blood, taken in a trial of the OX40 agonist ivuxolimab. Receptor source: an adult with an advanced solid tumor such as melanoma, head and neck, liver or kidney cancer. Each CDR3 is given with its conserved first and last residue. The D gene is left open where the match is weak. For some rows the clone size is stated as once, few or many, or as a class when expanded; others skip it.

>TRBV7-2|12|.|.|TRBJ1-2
TGTGCCAGCAGCGGAAGGGTGTATGGCTACACCTTC
CASSGRVYGYTF
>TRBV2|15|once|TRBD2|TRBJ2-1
TGTGCCAGCGGAACTGAACTAGCGCTTTACAATGAGCAGTTCTTC
CASGTELALYNEQFF
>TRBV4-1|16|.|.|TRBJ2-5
TGCGCCAGCAGCCAAGATCTCGGGGGGCGCAGGGAGACCCAGTACTTC
CASSQDLGGRRETQYF
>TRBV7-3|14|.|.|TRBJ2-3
TGTGCCAGCAGCCAATCCTATAGCCAAGATACGCAGTATTTT
CASSQSYSQDTQYF
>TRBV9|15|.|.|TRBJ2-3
TGTGCCAGCACCCTTGGAGGATGGACCACAGATACGCAGTATTTT
CASTLGGWTTDTQYF
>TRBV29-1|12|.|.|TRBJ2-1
TGCAGCGTTGAATCGGGATTCAATGAGCAGTTCTTC
CSVESGFNEQFF
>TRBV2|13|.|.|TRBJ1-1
TGTGCCAGCAGTTGGGACAAGAACACTGAAGCTTTCTTT
CASSWDKNTEAFF
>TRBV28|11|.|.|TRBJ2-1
TGTGCCAGCAGCAGGGTGGATGAGCAGTTCTTC
CASSRVDEQFF
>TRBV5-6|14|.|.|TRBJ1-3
TGTGCCAGCAGACGGGGGGGATCTGGAAACACCATATATTTT
CASRRGGSGNTIYF
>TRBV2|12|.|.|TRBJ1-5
TGTGCCAGCAAACAGAGGGCTCAGCCCCAGCATTTT
CASKQRAQPQHF
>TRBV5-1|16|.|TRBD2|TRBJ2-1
TGCGCCAGCAGCTTGGACGGGACTAGCGGGATTAGTGAGCAGTTCTTC
CASSLDGTSGISEQFF
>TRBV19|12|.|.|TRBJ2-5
TGTGCCAGTAGTACCAGGGGAGAGACCCAGTACTTC
CASSTRGETQYF
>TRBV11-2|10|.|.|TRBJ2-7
TGTGCCAGCAGTACGCGAGAGCAGTACTTC
CASSTREQYF
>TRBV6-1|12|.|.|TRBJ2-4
TGTGCCAGCAGTTTTTCCTTCCGGGACGCATACTTC
CASSFSFRDAYF
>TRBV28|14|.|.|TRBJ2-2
TGTGCCAGCAGCCCCTACAGGGACACCGGGGAGCTGTTTTTT
CASSPYRDTGELFF
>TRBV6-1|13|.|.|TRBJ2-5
TGTGCCAGCACCAGACGGCCCCAAGAGACCCAGTACTTC
CASTRRPQETQYF
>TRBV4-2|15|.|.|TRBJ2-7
TGTGCCAGCAGCCAAGATTCGCGGGGGCTGGGGGAGCAGTACTTC
CASSQDSRGLGEQYF
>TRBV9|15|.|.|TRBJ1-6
TGTGCCAGCAGCGCCGTGGGGGCTCCTAATTCACCCCTCCACTTT
CASSAVGAPNSPLHF
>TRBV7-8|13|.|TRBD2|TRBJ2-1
TGTGCCAGCAGCCGGTGGGGGGGCAATGAGCAGTTCTTC
CASSRWGGNEQFF
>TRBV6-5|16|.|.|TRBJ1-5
TGTGCCAGCAGTTACTCATCAGGTATGGGCAATCAGCCCCAGCATTTT
CASSYSSGMGNQPQHF
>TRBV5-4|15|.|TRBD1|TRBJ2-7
TGTGCCAGCAGCTTGTTGGCCAGGGGGACCTACGAGCAGTACTTC
CASSLLARGTYEQYF
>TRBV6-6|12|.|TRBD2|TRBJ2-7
TGTGCCAGCAGGGCGGGAGACTACGAGCAGTACTTC
CASRAGDYEQYF
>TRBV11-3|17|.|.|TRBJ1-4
TGTGCCAGCAGCCCAAGGGCAGGGGTGACGACTAATGAAAAACTGTTTTTT
CASSPRAGVTTNEKLFF
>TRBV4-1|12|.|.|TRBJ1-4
TGCGCCAGCAGCGGGACGGAGGAAAAACTGTTTTTT
CASSGTEEKLFF
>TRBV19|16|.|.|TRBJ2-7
TGTGCCAGTAGTATAGATTTTACGGGAGCCTCCTACGAGCAGTACTTC
CASSIDFTGASYEQYF
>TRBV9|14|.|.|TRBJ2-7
TGTGCCAGCAGCGTGAGTGACATCTCCTACGAGCAGTACTTC
CASSVSDISYEQYF
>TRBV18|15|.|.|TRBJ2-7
TGTGCCAGCTCTACGCGGGGAGCGTTCGCCTACGAGCAGTACTTC
CASSTRGAFAYEQYF
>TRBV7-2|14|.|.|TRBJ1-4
TGTGCCAGCAGCTTTACGAGGGCATCTGAAAAACTGTTTTTT
CASSFTRASEKLFF
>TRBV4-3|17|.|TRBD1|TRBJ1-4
TGCGCCAGCAGTGTCAATCCCGGACAGGGGACTAATGAAAAACTGTTTTTT
CASSVNPGQGTNEKLFF
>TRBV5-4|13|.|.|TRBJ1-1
TGTGCCAGCAGCTCCAGGGAGCACACTGAAGCTTTCTTT
CASSSREHTEAFF
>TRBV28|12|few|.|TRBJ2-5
TGTGCCAGCAGTTTACATGCAGAGACCCAGTACTTC
CASSLHAETQYF
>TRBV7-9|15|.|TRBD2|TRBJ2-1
TGTGCCAGCAGCTTAGCGGGACTAGCGGGGAATGAGCAGTTCTTC
CASSLAGLAGNEQFF
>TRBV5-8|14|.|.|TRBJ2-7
TGTGCCAGCAGCTTGAACGGGGGTGCCTACGAGCAGTACTTC
CASSLNGGAYEQYF
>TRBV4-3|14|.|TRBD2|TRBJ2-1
TGCGCCAGCAGCCGGAGCGGGGTGAGGGATGAGCAGTTCTTC
CASSRSGVRDEQFF
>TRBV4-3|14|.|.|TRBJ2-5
TGCGCCAGCAGCCAAGGGAGCGGGCGGGAGACCCAGTACTTC
CASSQGSGRETQYF
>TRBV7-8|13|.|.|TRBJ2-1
TGTGCCAGCAGCTTAGAAGACAGGAATGAGCAGTTCTTC
CASSLEDRNEQFF
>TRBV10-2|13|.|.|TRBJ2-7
TGCGCCAGCAGTGATCCTCAGCCCTACGAGCAGTACTTC
CASSDPQPYEQYF
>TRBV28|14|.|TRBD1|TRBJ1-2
TGTGCCAGCAGTTTACTGGGCAGGGGGATTGGCTACACCTTC
CASSLLGRGIGYTF
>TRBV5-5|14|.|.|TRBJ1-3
TGTGCCAGCAGCAGGACAGATTCTGGAAACACCATATATTTT
CASSRTDSGNTIYF
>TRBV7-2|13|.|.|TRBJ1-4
TGTGCCAGCAGCTCTTTGAGGGGGGAGAAACTGTTTTTT
CASSSLRGEKLFF
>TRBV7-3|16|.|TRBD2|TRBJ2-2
TGTGCCAGCAGCTCTAGAATTAGCGGGAAGTCGGGGGAGCTGTTTTTT
CASSSRISGKSGELFF
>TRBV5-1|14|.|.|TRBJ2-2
TGCGCCAGCAACAGCGGCCTTAACACCGGGGAGCTGTTTTTT
CASNSGLNTGELFF
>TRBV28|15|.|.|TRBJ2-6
TGTGCCAGCAGTTTGGGGGGCGGGGGGGCCAACGTCCTGACTTTC
CASSLGGGGANVLTF
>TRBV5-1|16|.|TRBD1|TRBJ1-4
TGCGCCAGCAGCTTAAGGACAGGGGCAACTAATGAAAAACTGTTTTTT
CASSLRTGATNEKLFF
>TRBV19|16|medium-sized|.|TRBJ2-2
TGTGCCAGTAGGCGGTTCCAGGTCGGGAACACCGGGGAGCTGTTTTTT
CASRRFQVGNTGELFF
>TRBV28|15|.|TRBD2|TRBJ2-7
TGTGCCAGCCGAACCGGGACTAGCGGGTCCTACGAGCAGTACTTC
CASRTGTSGSYEQYF
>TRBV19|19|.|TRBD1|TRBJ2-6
TGTGCCAGTAGTATAAGGGGGACAGGGAGGGTTTCTGGGGCCAACGTCCTGACTTTC
CASSIRGTGRVSGANVLTF
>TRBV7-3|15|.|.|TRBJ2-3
TGTGCCAGCACCACCTCCGGGGCTAGCACAGATACGCAGTATTTT
CASTTSGASTDTQYF
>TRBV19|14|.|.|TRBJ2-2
TGTGCCAGTAGTTTCAGCGAGAACACCGGGGAGCTGTTTTTT
CASSFSENTGELFF
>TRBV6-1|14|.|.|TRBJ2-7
TGTGCCAGCAGGGCTCCGGGGGGCAACTACGAGCAGTACTTC
CASRAPGGNYEQYF
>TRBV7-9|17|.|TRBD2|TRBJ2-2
TGTGCCAGCAGCCGGACTAGCCCGGTAAGGCACACCGGGGAGCTGTTTTTT
CASSRTSPVRHTGELFF
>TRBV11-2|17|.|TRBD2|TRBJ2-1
TGTGCCAGCAGCTCGTTAGGGGGGAGCGGGAGGGCCAGGGAGCAGTTCTTC
CASSSLGGSGRAREQFF
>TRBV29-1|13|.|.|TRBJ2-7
TGCAGCGCCGGAGGGGGGGGCTCCTACGAGCAGTACTTC
CSAGGGGSYEQYF
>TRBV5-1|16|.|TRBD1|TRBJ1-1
TGCGCCAGCAGCTTGCTCATTACAGGGGCAAACACTGAAGCTTTCTTT
CASSLLITGANTEAFF
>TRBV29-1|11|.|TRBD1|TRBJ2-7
TGCAGCGTTAAGAACAGGGGCGAGCAGTACTTC
CSVKNRGEQYF
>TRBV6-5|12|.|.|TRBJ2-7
TGTGCCAGCAGTCGACTAGGCGACGAGCAGTACTTC
CASSRLGDEQYF
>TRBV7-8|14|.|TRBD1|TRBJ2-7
TGTGCCAGCAGCCAACAGGGGGGCCTGTACGAGCAGTACTTC
CASSQQGGLYEQYF